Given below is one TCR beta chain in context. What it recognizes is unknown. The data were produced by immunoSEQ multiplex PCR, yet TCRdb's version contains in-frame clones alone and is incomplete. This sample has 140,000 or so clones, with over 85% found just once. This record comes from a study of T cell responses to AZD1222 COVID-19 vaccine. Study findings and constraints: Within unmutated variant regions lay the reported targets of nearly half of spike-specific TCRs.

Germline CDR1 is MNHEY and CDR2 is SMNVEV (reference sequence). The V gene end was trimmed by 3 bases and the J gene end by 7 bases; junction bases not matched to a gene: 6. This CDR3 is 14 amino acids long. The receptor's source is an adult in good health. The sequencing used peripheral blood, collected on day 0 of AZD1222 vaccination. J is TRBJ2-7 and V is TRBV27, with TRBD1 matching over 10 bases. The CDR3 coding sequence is TGTGCCAGCAGTTTCCGACAGGGGGCGGGGGAGCAGTACTTC. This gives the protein CASSFRQGAGEQYF.